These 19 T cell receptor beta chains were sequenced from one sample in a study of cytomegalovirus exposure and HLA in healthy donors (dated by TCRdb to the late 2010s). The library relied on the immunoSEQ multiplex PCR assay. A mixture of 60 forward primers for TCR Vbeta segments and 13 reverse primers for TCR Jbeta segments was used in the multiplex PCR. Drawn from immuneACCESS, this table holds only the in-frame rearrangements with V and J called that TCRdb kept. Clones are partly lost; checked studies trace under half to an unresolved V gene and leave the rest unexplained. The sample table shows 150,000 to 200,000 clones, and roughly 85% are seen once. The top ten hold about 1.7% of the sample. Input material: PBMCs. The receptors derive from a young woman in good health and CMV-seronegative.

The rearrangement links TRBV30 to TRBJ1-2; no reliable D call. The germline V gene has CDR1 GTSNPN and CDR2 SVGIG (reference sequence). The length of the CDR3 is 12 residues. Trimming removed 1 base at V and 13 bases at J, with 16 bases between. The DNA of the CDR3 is TGTGCCTGGAGTGCCCCCGTGGAGGCCGTCACCTTC. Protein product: CAWSAPVEAVTF.

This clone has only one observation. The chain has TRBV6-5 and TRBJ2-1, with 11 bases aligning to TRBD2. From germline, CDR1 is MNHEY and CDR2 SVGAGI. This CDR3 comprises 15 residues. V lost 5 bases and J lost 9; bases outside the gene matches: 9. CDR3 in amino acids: CASSLAGGVNSEQFF. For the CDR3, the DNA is TGTGCCAGCAGTCTAGCGGGAGGCGTAAATAGTGAGCAGTTCTTC.

The CDR3 DNA follows: TGTGCCAGCAGTTTATGGTCAGGGGGGAATCAGCCCCAGCATTTT. The encoded protein is CASSLWSGGNQPQHF. V usage is TRBV28 and J usage is TRBJ1-5; 7 nucleotides agree with TRBD1. This CDR3 has 15 residues. V lost 0 bases and J lost 4; bases outside the gene matches: 3. Per the germline V gene, CDR1 is MDHEN and CDR2 is SYDVKM.

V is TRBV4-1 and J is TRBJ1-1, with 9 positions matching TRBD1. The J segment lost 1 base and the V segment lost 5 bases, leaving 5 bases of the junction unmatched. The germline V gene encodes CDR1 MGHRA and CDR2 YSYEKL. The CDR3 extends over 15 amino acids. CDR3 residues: CASSTYRGPNTEAFF. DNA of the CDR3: TGCGCCAGCAGCACATACAGGGGGCCGAACACTGAAGCTTTCTTT.

The CDR3: CASSFSPSGANVLTF. CDR3 coding DNA: TGTGCCAGCAGCTTTAGCCCCTCTGGGGCCAACGTCCTGACTTTC. The chain recombines TRBV13 with TRBJ2-6, with D unclear. The germline V and J ends were trimmed by 3 bases and 0 bases, with 6 bases remaining between them. CDR1 is PRHDT and CDR2 is FYEKMQ in the germline V gene (reference sequence). CDR3 length: 15 residues.

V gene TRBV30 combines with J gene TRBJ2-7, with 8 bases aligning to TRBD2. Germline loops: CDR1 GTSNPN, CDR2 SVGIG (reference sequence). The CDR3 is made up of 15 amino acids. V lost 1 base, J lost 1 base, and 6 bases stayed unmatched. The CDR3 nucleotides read TGTGCCTGGAGTGAGTCTAGCGGGCTGTCCTACGAGCAGTACTTC. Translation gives CAWSESSGLSYEQYF.

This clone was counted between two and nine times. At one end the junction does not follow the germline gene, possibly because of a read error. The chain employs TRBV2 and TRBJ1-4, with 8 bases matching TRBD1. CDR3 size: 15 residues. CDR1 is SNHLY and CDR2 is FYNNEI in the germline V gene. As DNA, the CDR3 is TGTGCCAGCAGTCCTGAGACAGGGGTCCCTGAAAAACTGTTCTTT. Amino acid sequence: CASSPETGVPEKLFF.

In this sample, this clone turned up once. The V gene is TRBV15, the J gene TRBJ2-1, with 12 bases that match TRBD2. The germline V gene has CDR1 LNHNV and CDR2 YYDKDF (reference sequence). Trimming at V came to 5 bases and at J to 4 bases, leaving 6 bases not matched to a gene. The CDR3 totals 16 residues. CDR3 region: CATSRRTSGKYNEQFF. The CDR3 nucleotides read TGTGCCACCAGCCGTCGGACTAGCGGGAAGTACAATGAGCAGTTCTTC.

The CDR3 is CASSPLAGASNEQFF. CDR3 coding DNA: TGTGCCAGCAGCCCACTAGCGGGAGCTAGCAATGAGCAGTTCTTC. J is TRBJ2-1 and V is TRBV7-9; 11 bases line up with TRBD2. Trimming cost V 5 bases and J 6 bases; bases outside gene matches: 6. Germline-derived CDR1 and CDR2 are SEHNR and FQNEAQ (reference sequence). This CDR3 has 15 amino acids.

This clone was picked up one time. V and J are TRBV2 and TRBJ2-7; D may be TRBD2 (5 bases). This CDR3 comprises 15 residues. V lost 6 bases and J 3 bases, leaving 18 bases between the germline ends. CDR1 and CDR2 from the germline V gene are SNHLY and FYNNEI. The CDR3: CASRSDRRGFYEQYF. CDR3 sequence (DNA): TGTGCCAGCAGATCGGACCGCCGCGGGTTCTACGAGCAGTACTTC.

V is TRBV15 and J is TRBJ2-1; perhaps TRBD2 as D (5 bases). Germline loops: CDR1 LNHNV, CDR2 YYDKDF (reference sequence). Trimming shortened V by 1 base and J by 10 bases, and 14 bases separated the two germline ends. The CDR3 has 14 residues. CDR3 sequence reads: CATSRGLSEGEQFF. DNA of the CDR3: TGTGCCACCAGCAGAGGTCTTAGCGAGGGCGAGCAGTTCTTC.

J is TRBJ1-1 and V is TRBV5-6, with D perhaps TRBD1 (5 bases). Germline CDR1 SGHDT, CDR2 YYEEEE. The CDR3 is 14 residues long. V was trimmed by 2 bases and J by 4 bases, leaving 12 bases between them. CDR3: CASSLTGSVTEAFF. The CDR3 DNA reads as TGTGCCAGCAGCTTAACAGGTTCGGTCACTGAAGCTTTCTTT.

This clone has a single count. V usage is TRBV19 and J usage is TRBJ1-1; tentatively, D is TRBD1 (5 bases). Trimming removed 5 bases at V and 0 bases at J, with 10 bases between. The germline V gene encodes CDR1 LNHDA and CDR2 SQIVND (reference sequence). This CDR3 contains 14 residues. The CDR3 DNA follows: TGTGCCAGTAGTGTGCGGGACCTGAACACTGAAGCTTTCTTT. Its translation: CASSVRDLNTEAFF. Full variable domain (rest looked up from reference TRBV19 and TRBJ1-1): DGGITQSPKYLFRKEGQNVTLSCEQNLNHDAMYWYRQDPGQGLRLIYYSQIVNDFQKGDIAEGYSVSREKKESFPLTVTSAQKNPTAFYLCASSVRDLNTEAFFGQGTRLTVV.

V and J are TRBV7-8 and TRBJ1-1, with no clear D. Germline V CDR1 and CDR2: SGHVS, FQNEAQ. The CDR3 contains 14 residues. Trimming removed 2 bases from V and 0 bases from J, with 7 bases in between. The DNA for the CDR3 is TGTGCCAGCAGCTTACGAGAAATGAACACTGAAGCTTTCTTT. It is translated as CASSLREMNTEAFF.

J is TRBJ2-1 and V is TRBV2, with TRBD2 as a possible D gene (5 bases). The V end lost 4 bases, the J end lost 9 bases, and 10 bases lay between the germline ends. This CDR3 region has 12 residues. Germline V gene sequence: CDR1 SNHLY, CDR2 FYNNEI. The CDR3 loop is CASSGRDGEQFF. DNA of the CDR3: TGTGCCAGCAGTGGCCGGGATGGTGAGCAGTTCTTC.

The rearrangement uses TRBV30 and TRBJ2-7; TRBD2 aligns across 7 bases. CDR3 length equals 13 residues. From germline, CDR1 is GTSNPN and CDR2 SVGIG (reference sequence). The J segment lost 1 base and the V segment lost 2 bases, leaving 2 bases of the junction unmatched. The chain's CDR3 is CAWSSSGSYEQYF. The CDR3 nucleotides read TGTGCCTGGAGTTCTAGCGGTTCCTACGAGCAGTACTTC.

The CDR3 DNA reads as TGTGCCAGCAGTTACGAAGAATTGACAGGAGGTGGACCCCAGTACTTC. It yields the protein CASSYEELTGGGPQYF. V is TRBV6-5 and J is TRBJ2-5; the D gene is possibly TRBD1 (6 bases). The CDR3 has 16 residues. Per germline, CDR1 MNHEY and CDR2 SVGAGI. Trimming cost V 2 bases and J 9 bases, with 22 bases left between them.

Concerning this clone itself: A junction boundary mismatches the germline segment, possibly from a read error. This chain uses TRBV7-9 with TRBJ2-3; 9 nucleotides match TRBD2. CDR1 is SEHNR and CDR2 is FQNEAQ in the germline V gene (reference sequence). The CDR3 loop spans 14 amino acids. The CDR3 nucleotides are TGTTCCAGCAGCTCGGGACTAGCTGTTGATACGCAGTATTTT. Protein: CSSSSGLAVDTQYF.

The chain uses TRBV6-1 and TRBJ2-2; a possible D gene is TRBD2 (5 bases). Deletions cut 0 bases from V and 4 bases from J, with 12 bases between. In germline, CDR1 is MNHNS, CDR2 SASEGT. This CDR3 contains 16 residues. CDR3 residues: CASSEARGVGTGELFF. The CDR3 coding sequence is TGTGCCAGCAGTGAAGCTCGGGGTGTTGGCACCGGGGAGCTGTTTTTT.